Listed here is a single TCR beta chain. Its antigen is unidentified. The entry originates in a study of cytomegalovirus exposure and HLA in healthy donors. Study-wide results and limits: Later analysis demonstrated an association between a missense DCLRE1C variant and TCR beta V- and J-gene trimming.

Germline CDR1 and CDR2: SGHDT and YYEEEE. The CDR3 length is 15 residues. V lost 4 bases and J lost 3, with 13 bases in between. PCR involved 60 Vbeta and 13 Jbeta primers. Clones were read by immunoSEQ multiplex PCR, and TCRdb kept only the in-frame ones, dropping some. The repertoire table contains about 160,000 clones. The sequence came from a man in his thirties or forties in good health and CMV-seronegative. The sample taken for sequencing was PBMCs. The V gene is TRBV5-6, the J gene TRBJ1-4, with a tentative D call TRBD1 (6 bases). CDR3 DNA: TGTGCCAGCAGCGTAACAGGGCTTCCTAATGAAAAACTGTTTTTT. Its protein is CASSVTGLPNEKLFF. The variable domain in full, completed from reference TRBV5-6 and TRBJ1-4, reads DAGVTQSPTHLIKTRGQQVTLRCSPKSGHDTVSWYQQALGQGPQFIFQYYEEEERQRGNFPDRFSGHQFPNYSSELNVNALLLGDSALYLCASSVTGLPNEKLFFGSGTQLSVL.